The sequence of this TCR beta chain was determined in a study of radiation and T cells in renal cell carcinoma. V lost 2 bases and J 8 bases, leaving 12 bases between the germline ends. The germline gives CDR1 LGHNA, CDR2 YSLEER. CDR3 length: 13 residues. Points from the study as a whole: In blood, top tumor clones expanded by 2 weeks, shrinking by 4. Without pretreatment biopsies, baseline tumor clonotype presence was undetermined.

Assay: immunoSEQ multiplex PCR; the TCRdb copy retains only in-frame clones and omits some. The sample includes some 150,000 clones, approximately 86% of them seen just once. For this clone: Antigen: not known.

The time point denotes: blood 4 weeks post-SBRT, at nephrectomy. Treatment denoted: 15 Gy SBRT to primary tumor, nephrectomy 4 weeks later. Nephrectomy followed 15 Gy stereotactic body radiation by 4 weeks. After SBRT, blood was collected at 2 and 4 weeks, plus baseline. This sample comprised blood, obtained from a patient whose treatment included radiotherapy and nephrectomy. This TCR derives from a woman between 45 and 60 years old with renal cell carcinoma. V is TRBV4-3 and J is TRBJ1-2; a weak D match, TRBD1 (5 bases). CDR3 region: CASSQTGGGGYTF. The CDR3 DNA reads TGCGCCAGCAGCCAAACTGGGGGGGGAGGCTACACCTTC.